Below, 8 T cell receptor beta chains from the same sample are listed, as sequenced in a study of OX40 agonist ivuxolimab in advanced cancers. Some clones are missing from TCRdb's copy, which holds only in-frame ones; the method was immunoSEQ multiplex PCR. In the table there are just under 65,000 clones, about 81% of which are singletons. The sequences come from CD4+ or CD8+ T cells sorted from blood, collected in a trial of the OX40 agonist ivuxolimab. Receptor source: an adult with an advanced solid tumor such as melanoma, head and neck, liver or kidney cancer.

The V gene is TRBV4-1, the J gene TRBJ2-6; 11 nucleotides match TRBD1. CDR3 length equals 20 residues. CDR1 and CDR2 (germline): MGHRA, YSYEKL. V shed 0 bases and J 0 bases; nucleotides not matched to a gene: 7. CDR3 sequence (DNA): TGCGCCAGCAGCCAAGATATTGGGGGGACAGGGGGCTCTGGGGCCAACGTCCTGACTTTC. Translation gives CASSQDIGGTGGSGANVLTF.

The rearrangement joins TRBV14 to TRBJ1-1; TRBD1 matches 10 bases. Germline assignment: CDR1 SGHDN and CDR2 FVKESK. With 5 bases clipped from V and 4 bases from J, the junction kept 1 base outside the gene matches. There are 13 residues in the CDR3. CDR3 protein: CASSWTGGTEAFF. Here the CDR3 DNA reads TGTGCCAGCAGCTGGACAGGGGGCACTGAAGCTTTCTTT.

The chain carries TRBV5-1 and TRBJ2-1, with D hard to call. Trimming cost V 4 bases and J 6 bases, with 17 bases left between them. This CDR3 has 15 amino acids. Per the germline V gene, CDR1 is SGHRS and CDR2 is YFSETQ. The chain's CDR3 is CASSPNSTPRNEQFF. The CDR3 bases are TGCGCCAGCAGCCCCAATTCCACCCCTCGCAATGAGCAGTTCTTC.

This clone has a handful of counts. Other DNA sequences of this sample code for an identical CDR3. The J gene is TRBJ2-1, the V gene TRBV28; possibly TRBD1 or TRBD2 for D (5 bases each). The CDR3 extends over 14 amino acids. V was shortened by 8 bases and J by 0 bases, with 11 bases between the two germline ends. Germline V gene sequence: CDR1 MDHEN, CDR2 SYDVKM. CDR3 sequence (DNA): TGTGCCAGCGGGACGGTAAGCTCCTACAATGAGCAGTTCTTC. It encodes CASGTVSSYNEQFF.

This rearrangement joins TRBV7-3 to TRBJ2-1; no firm D call. CDR1 is SGHTA and CDR2 is FQGTGA in the germline V gene. Trimming cost V 3 bases and J 5 bases, with 11 bases left between them. CDR3 length: 14 residues. The CDR3 DNA sequence: TGTGCCAGCAGCTTCGATTCTGGGAACAATGAGCAGTTCTTC. This encodes CASSFDSGNNEQFF.

The chain links TRBV19 to TRBJ1-5; D unclear. The length of the CDR3 is 13 residues. V lost 3 bases to trimming and J lost 6 bases, with 9 bases between them. The germline V gene encodes CDR1 LNHDA and CDR2 SQIVND (reference sequence). This CDR3 reads CASSIQHTQPQHF. The CDR3 DNA reads TGTGCCAGTAGTATCCAACACACTCAGCCCCAGCATTTT.

The chain is built from TRBV14 and TRBJ2-2; D unclear. Per germline, CDR1 SGHDN and CDR2 FVKESK. Trimming left V 2 bases short and J 1 base short, with 8 bases between. The CDR3 is 15 residues long. The CDR3 sequence is CASSQTRLNTGELFF. For the CDR3, the DNA is TGTGCCAGCAGCCAAACACGCCTGAACACCGGGGAGCTGTTTTTT.

V gene TRBV21-1 combines with J gene TRBJ2-4; the D call in the table, TRBD1, was not verified against the DNA. TRBV21-1 is termed a pseudogene. This CDR3 is built from 15 residues. The CDR3 region is CASSDKQGAGDIQYF. CDR3 sequence (DNA): TGTGCCAGCAGCGATAAACAGGGGGCGGGAGACATTCAGTACTTC.